This T cell receptor (beta chain) appears in the sequencing data of a study of shared T cell receptors in the human thymus. This clone was picked up one time. The table came from immunoSEQ multiplex PCR; TCRdb's copy has only in-frame clones and leaves some out. The table has 500,000 to 850,000 clones, around 87% seen once. The sample also formed part of further work on human thymus T cells. From that report: From resections taken during corrective heart surgery, the thymus tissue was obtained. The authors found apparently biased V and J gene usage in thymic and blood repertoires.

Material for sequencing was thymocytes. The TCR originated in a boy under two years old with a congenital heart defect.

CDR3 amino acids: CASSEQAGGRDTQYF. Here the CDR3 DNA reads TGTGCCAGCAGTGAACAAGCGGGAGGGAGAGATACGCAGTATTTT. The V gene is TRBV6-4, the J gene TRBJ2-3; 10 bases are a match to TRBD2. The V segment lost 3 bases and the J segment 5 bases; nucleotides outside the gene matches: 5. Germline CDR1 MRHNA, CDR2 SNTAGT. The CDR3 covers 15 residues.